The present TCR beta chain was sequenced within a study of blood T cell repertoires in COVID-19. Overall study context: PBMCs, B-cell-depleted T cells, or T cells were the source of the cDNA or gDNA that made up the material.

This CDR3 contains 16 residues. J gave up 7 bases and V 2 bases, and 7 bases lay outside the gene matches. CDR1 and CDR2 (germline): MNHEY, SVGEGT. As processed by the authors: Estimates of nucleated cell counts were drawn from the amplification of reference gene primers. TCRdb's table, derived via immunoSEQ multiplex PCR, lists solely in-frame clones and lacks some. V and J calls and clone size follow that table, whereas D and trimming were derived from the DNA. The sample lists about 160,000 clones; 84% were seen once. This clone was recorded once. The rearrangement uses TRBV6-2 or TRBV6-3 and TRBJ2-1; 11 bases fit TRBD1. The clonotype was recovered from a man aged 40-55 years who had recovered from COVID-19. The sequencing input was peripheral blood. In DNA form, the CDR3 reads TGTGCCAGCAGTTACCCCCGGGACAGGGGGAGGAATGAGCAGTTCTTC. It yields the protein CASSYPRDRGRNEQFF.